What follows are 12 T cell receptor beta chains derived from one specimen sequenced in a study of blood T cell repertoires in COVID-19. The assay was immunoSEQ multiplex PCR, and TCRdb's table has in-frame clones only and misses some. The data contain over 200,000 clones, approximately 80% of them singletons. The specimen was peripheral blood. Source of these receptors: an elderly woman with active or convalescent COVID-19.

This clone has a single count. This sequence joins TRBV5-1 and TRBJ2-7; 7 bases match TRBD1. V shed 2 bases and J 1 base; nucleotides not matched to a gene: 6. Per germline, CDR1 SGHRS and CDR2 YFSETQ. CDR3 length equals 15 residues. CDR3 sequence reads: CASSFAPGQSYEQYF. The CDR3 DNA reads as TGCGCCAGCAGCTTCGCACCGGGACAGTCCTACGAGCAGTACTTC.

The rearrangement joins TRBV28 to TRBJ2-5, with TRBD2 matching 8 bases. The CDR3 contains 17 residues. Unmatched junction bases numbered 14, after V lost 4 bases and J lost 4 bases. In germline, CDR1 is MDHEN, CDR2 SYDVKM. As DNA, the CDR3 is TGTGCCAGCAGTTCCGACCGGGGGCGGGGGGAGGGAGAGACCCAGTACTTC. Translating gives CASSSDRGRGEGETQYF. The full variable domain, rest sourced from reference TRBV28 and TRBJ2-5, is DVKVTQSSRYLVKRTGEKVFLECVQDMDHENMFWYRQDPGLGLRLIYFSYDVKMKEKGDIPEGYSVSREKKERFSLILESASTNQTSMYLCASSSDRGRGEGETQYFGPGTRLLVL.

This CDR3 reads CASSLSATPDEKLFF. The CDR3 nucleotides read TGTGCCAGCAGCTTGTCGGCGACACCGGATGAAAAACTGTTTTTT. V gene TRBV5-5 combines with J gene TRBJ1-4, with unresolved D. V shed 1 base and J shed 6 bases, with 13 bases lying between them. CDR1 is SGHKS and CDR2 is YYEKEE in the germline V gene (reference sequence). The CDR3 sequence is 15 residues long.

This chain uses TRBV24-1 with TRBJ1-4, with 11 nucleotides matching TRBD1. V lost 3 bases and J lost 0; bases outside the gene matches: 11. The CDR3 extends over 20 amino acids. Germline loops: CDR1 KGHDR, CDR2 SFDVKD. The CDR3 region is CATSDSGTGGQGATNEKLFF. CDR3 in DNA: TGTGCCACCAGTGATAGTGGGACAGGGGGACAGGGGGCAACTAATGAAAAACTGTTTTTT.

The CDR3 nucleotides read TGTGCCAGCAGCCGCCGCGGGACTAGCGGGAATGGAGATACGCAGTATTTT. It codes for CASSRRGTSGNGDTQYF. The chain carries TRBV14 and TRBJ2-3; 13 nucleotides line up with TRBD2. The CDR3 sequence is 17 residues long. V gave up 4 bases and J gave up 5 bases; unmatched junction bases: 9. Per germline, CDR1 SGHDN and CDR2 FVKESK.

This chain joins TRBV18 and TRBJ1-2; D not resolved. Germline CDR1 KGHSH, CDR2 LQKENI. The CDR3 spans 11 residues. V was pared by 6 bases and J by 5 bases, with 7 bases between. The CDR3 nucleotides are TGTGCCAGCTCCCCGGGATATGGCTACACCTTC. It specifies CASSPGYGYTF.

The chain carries TRBV30 and TRBJ2-4; TRBD2 matches at 10 bases. The CDR3 is 13 amino acids. Trimming at V came to 3 bases and at J to 6 bases, leaving 2 bases not matched to a gene. The germline V gene encodes CDR1 GTSNPN and CDR2 SVGIG (reference sequence). The DNA of the CDR3 is TGTGCCTGGAGGGCTAGCGGGGGAAACATTCAGTACTTC. It yields the protein CAWRASGGNIQYF.

The V gene is TRBV7-9, the J gene TRBJ1-2, with D perhaps TRBD1 (6 bases). The germline gives CDR1 SEHNR, CDR2 FQNEAQ (reference sequence). The V end lost 7 bases, the J end lost 2 bases, and 20 bases lay between the germline ends. This CDR3 is built from 16 residues. CDR3 loop: CASTRFSGQLNYGYTF. The DNA for the CDR3 is TGTGCCAGCACCCGATTCAGCGGACAGCTGAACTATGGCTACACCTTC.

This chain links TRBV4-3 with TRBJ2-3, with 9 bases lining up with TRBD1. V dropped 4 bases and J dropped 6; count of bases not matched to a gene: 2. CDR3 length equals 13 residues. In germline, CDR1 is LGHNA, CDR2 YSLEER. CDR3 DNA: TGCGCCAGCAGCCCCGACAGGGGGGATACGCAGTATTTT. The encoded protein is CASSPDRGDTQYF.

The chain recombines TRBV19 with TRBJ2-1, with 13 bases fitting TRBD2. V dropped 5 bases and J dropped 7; count of bases not matched to a gene: 8. Germline V gene sequence: CDR1 LNHDA, CDR2 SQIVND (reference sequence). The CDR3 length is 16 residues. CDR3 protein: CASSAPGTSGINEQFF. CDR3 nucleotide sequence: TGTGCCAGTAGTGCCCCCGGGACTAGCGGGATAAATGAGCAGTTCTTC.

This chain joins TRBV4-2 and TRBJ2-3; D gene unclear. CDR3 length: 13 amino acids. Per the germline V gene, CDR1 is LGHNA and CDR2 is YNFKEQ. The V end was cut by 0 bases, the J end by 10 bases, with 11 bases between. CDR3 sequence: CASSQDSIVAQYF. The DNA of the CDR3 is TGTGCCAGCAGCCAAGATTCCATAGTAGCGCAGTATTTT.

The J gene is TRBJ2-7, the V gene TRBV11-2; 10 bases agree with TRBD2. This CDR3 comprises 15 residues. The germline gives CDR1 SGHAT, CDR2 FQNNGV. Trimming cost V 5 bases and J 4 bases; bases outside gene matches: 8. Written as DNA, the CDR3 is TGTGCCAGCAGCGCCCGTCTAGCGGGGGCTTACGAGCAGTACTTC. Protein product: CASSARLAGAYEQYF.